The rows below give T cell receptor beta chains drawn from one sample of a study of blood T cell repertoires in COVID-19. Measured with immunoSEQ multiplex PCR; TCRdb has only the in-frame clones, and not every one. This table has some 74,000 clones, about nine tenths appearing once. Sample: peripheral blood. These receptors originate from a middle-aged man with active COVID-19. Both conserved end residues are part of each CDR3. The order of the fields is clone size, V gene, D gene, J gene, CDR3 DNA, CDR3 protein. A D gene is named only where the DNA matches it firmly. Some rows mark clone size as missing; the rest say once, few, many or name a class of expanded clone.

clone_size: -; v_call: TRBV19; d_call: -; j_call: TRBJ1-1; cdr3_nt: TGTGCCACAGACCGGGGGGCTTTCTTT; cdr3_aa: CATDRGAFF
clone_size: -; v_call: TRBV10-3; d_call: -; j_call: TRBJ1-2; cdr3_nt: TGTGCCATCAGTGAGTCAGGACACTCTAACTATGGCTACACCTTC; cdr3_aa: CAISESGHSNYGYTF
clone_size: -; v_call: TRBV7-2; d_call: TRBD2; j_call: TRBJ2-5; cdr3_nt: TGTGCCAGCAGTGCCGGGACTAGCGTTCAAGAGACCCAGTACTTC; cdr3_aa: CASSAGTSVQETQYF
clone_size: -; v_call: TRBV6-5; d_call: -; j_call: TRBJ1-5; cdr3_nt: TGTGCCAGCAGTTTCGCGGGGATGGGCAATCAGCCCCAGCATTTT; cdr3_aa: CASSFAGMGNQPQHF
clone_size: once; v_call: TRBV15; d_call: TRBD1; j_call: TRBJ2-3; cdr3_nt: TGTGCCACCAGCAGGAGACAGGGTCTTGCAGATACGCAGTATTTT; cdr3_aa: CATSRRQGLADTQYF
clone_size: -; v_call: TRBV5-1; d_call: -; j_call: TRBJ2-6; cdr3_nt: TGCGCCAGCAGCTTGGCCGCGGTCAACACCGGGGCCAACGTCCTGACTTTC; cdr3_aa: CASSLAAVNTGANVLTF
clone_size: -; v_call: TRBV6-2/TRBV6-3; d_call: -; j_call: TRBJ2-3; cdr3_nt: TGTGCCAGCAGCCTTTGGGCGAACACAGATACGCAGTATTTT; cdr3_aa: CASSLWANTDTQYF
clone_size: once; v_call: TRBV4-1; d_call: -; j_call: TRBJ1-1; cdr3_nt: TGCGCCAGCAGCCAAGGAGGGCTGAACACTGAAGCTTTCTTT; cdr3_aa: CASSQGGLNTEAFF
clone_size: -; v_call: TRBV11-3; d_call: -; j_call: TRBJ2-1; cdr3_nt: TGTGCCAGCAGCTCGCCTGGGGCAGGGTCCTACAATGAGCAGTTCTTC; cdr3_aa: CASSSPGAGSYNEQFF
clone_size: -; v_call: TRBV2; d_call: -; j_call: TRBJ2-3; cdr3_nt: TGTGCCAGCAGGCGGACTGTCGCGGATACGCAGTATTTT; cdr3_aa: CASRRTVADTQYF
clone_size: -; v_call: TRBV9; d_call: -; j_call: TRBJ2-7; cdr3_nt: TGTGCCAGCAGCCCTTCTCTTGAGCACGAGCAGTACTTC; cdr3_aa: CASSPSLEHEQYF
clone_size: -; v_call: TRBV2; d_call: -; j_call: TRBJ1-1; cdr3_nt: TGTGCCAGCAGATACACGAGGGTGGGAGCTTTCTTT; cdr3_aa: CASRYTRVGAFF
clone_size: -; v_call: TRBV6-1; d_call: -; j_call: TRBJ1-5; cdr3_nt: TGTGCCAGCAGTGAAGAGGGCAGGGGTCAGCCCCAGCATTTT; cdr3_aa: CASSEEGRGQPQHF
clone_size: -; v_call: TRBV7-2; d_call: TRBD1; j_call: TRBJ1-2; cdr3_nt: TGTGCCAGCAGCTCAAAGACAGGGGGCCTGCCCTATGGCTACACCTTC; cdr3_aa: CASSSKTGGLPYGYTF
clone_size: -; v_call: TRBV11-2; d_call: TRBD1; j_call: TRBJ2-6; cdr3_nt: TGTGCCAGCAGACCCCCCCAGGGGGCAATTGGGGCCAACGTCCTGACTTTC; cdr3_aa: CASRPPQGAIGANVLTF
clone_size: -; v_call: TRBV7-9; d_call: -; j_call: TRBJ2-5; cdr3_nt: TGTGCCAGCAGGTCCGGACAGCAAGAGACCCAGTACTTC; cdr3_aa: CASRSGQQETQYF
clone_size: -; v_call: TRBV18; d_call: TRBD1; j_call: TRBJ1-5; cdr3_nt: TGTGCCAGCTCACCGGAACAGGGGGATAGCAATCAGCCCCAGCATTTT; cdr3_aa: CASSPEQGDSNQPQHF
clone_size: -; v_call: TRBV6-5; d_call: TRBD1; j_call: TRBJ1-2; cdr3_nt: TGTGCCAGCAGGAAACAGGGGGTCAACTATGGCTACACCTTC; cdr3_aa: CASRKQGVNYGYTF
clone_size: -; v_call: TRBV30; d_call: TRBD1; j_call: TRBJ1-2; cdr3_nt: TGTGCCTGGAGGGACAGGGTCTATGGCTACACCTTC; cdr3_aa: CAWRDRVYGYTF
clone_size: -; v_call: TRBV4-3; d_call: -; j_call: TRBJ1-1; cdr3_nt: TGCGCCAGCAGCCAAGGGCCGGGGAGGGCTGAAGCTTTCTTT; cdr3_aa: CASSQGPGRAEAFF
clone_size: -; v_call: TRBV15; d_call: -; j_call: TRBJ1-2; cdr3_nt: TGTGCCACCAGCAGAGATGGGTGGGGAGTTTTTAACTATGGCTACACCTTC; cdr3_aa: CATSRDGWGVFNYGYTF
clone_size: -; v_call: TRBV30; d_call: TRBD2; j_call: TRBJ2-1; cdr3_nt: TGTGCCTGGAGTTTTGGGTCTAGCGGCAATGAGCAGTTCTTC; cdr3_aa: CAWSFGSSGNEQFF
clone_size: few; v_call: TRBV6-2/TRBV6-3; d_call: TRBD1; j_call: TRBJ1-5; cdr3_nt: TGTGCCAGCAGTCGACAGGGGAGGACAAATCAGCCCCAGCATTTT; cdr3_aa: CASSRQGRTNQPQHF
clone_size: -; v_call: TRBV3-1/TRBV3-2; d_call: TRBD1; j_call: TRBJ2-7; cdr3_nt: TGTGCCAGCAGCTCCCCTGGACAGGGTGTCCACGAGCAGTACTTC; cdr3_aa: CASSSPGQGVHEQYF
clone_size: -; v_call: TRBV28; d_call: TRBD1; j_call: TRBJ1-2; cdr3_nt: TGTGCCAGCTTGACGACAGGGGGTAACCTTTTTTCGGATGGCTACACCTTC; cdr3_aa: CASLTTGGNLFSDGYTF
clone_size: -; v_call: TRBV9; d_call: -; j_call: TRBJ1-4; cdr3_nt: TGTGCCAGCAGCCCCTCGAGGTCGGGGTGGGATGAAAAACTGTTTTTT; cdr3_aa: CASSPSRSGWDEKLFF
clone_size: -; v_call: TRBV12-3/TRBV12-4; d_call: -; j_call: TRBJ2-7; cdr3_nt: TGTGCCAGCAGTTTATCTAGCGACGAGCAGTACTTC; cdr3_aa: CASSLSSDEQYF
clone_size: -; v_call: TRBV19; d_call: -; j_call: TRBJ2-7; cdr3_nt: TGTGCCAGTAGTATAGACCTAAAATACGAGCAGTACTTC; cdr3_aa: CASSIDLKYEQYF
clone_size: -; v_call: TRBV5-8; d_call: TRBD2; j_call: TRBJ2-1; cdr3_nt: TGTGCCAGCAGCTTGGCCAGAACTAGCGGGAGTCTCGATGAGCAGTTCTTC; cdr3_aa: CASSLARTSGSLDEQFF
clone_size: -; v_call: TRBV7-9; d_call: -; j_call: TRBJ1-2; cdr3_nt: TGTGCCAGCAGCTTAGCAGCTACAGGTGGCTATGGCTACACCTTC; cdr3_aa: CASSLAATGGYGYTF
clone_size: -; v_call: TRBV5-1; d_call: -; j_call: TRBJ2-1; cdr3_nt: TGCGCCAGCAGCTTGGACTTGATCCACAATGAGCAGTTCTTC; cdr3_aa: CASSLDLIHNEQFF
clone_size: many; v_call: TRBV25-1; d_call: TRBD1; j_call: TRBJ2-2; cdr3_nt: TGTGCCAGCAGTGGGACAGGGGATCACACCGGGGAGCTGTTTTTT; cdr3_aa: CASSGTGDHTGELFF
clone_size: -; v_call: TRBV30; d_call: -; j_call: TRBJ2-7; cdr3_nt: TGTGCCGCGAACCGGGACATCCACGAGCAGTACTTC; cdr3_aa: CAANRDIHEQYF
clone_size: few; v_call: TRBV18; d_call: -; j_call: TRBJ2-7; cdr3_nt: TGTGCCAGCTCACCAGCAAGCATCGAGCAGTACTTC; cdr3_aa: CASSPASIEQYF
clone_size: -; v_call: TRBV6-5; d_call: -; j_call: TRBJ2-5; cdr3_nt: TGTGCCAGCAGCCTCTCTAGCGCCGGAGAGACCCAGTACTTC; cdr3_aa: CASSLSSAGETQYF
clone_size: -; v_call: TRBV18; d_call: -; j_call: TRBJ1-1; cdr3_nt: TGTGCCAGCTCACCGATACGACAGGAGGACACTGAAGCTTTCTTT; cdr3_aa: CASSPIRQEDTEAFF
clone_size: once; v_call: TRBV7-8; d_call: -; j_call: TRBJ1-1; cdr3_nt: TGTGCCAGCAGCTTGGTGATACTAAACACTGAAGCTTTCTTT; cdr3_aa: CASSLVILNTEAFF
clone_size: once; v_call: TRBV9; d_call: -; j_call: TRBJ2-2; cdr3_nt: TGTGCCAGCAGCGTAACCCCGCTAGCGAACACCGGGGAGCTGTTTTTT; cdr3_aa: CASSVTPLANTGELFF
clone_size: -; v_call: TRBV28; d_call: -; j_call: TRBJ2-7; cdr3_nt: TGTGCCAGCGGCTTTGGACATGACTACGAGCAGTACTTC; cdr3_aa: CASGFGHDYEQYF
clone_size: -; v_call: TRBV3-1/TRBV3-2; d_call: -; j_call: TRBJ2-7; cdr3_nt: TGTGCCAGCAGCCTAGGGGTCTACGAGCAGTACTTC; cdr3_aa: CASSLGVYEQYF
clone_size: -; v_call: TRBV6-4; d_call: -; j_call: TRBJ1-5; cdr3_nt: TGTGCCAGCAGTGCCTCTGAGGCCCAGCATTTT; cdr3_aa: CASSASEAQHF
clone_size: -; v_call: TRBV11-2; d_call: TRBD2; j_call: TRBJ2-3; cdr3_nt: TGTGCCAGCGATACCCTAGCGGGAGGGCGCACAGATACGCAGTATTTT; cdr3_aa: CASDTLAGGRTDTQYF
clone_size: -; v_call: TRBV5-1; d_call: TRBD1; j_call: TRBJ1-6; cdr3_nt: TGCGCCAGCAGCTTGGAAGGCGCAGGGGGCTTAGGGTCCTATAATTCACCCCTCCACTTT; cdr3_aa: CASSLEGAGGLGSYNSPLHF
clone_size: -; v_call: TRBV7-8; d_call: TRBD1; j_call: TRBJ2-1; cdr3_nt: TGTGCCAGCAGCTTAGTTGACAGGGGGCGGATTGAGAACAATGAGCAGTTCTTC; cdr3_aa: CASSLVDRGRIENNEQFF
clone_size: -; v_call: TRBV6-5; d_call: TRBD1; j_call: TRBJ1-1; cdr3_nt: TGTGCCAGCAGTTACGACAGGGGAAACACTGAAGCTTTCTTT; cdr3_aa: CASSYDRGNTEAFF
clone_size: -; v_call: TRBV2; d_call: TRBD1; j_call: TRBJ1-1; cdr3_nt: TGTGCCACAAGGGGACAGGCTTTCTTT; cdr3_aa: CATRGQAFF
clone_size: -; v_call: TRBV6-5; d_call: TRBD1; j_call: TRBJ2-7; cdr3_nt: TGTGCCAGCAGAGTAACGACAGGGGGTAAAAACGAGCAGTACTTC; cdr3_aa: CASRVTTGGKNEQYF
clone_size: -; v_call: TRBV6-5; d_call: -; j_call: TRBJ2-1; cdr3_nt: TGTGCCAGCAGTTACTCGTGGAGCCCCGACCACAATGAGCAGTTCTTC; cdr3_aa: CASSYSWSPDHNEQFF
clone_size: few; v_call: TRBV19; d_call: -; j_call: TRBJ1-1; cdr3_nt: TGTGCCAGTAGGGACTACTCCCAGGAAGCTTTCTTT; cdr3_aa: CASRDYSQEAFF
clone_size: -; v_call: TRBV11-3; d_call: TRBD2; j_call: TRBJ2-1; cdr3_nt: TGTGCCAGCAGCCGTCGGGTTAGCGGGGACTCCTCTGGGGATGAGCAGTTCTTC; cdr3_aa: CASSRRVSGDSSGDEQFF
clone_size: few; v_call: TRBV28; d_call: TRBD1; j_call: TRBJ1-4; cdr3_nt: TGTGCCAGCACCTCCCCGGGACAGGAGGGTAATGAAAAACTGTTTTTT; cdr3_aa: CASTSPGQEGNEKLFF